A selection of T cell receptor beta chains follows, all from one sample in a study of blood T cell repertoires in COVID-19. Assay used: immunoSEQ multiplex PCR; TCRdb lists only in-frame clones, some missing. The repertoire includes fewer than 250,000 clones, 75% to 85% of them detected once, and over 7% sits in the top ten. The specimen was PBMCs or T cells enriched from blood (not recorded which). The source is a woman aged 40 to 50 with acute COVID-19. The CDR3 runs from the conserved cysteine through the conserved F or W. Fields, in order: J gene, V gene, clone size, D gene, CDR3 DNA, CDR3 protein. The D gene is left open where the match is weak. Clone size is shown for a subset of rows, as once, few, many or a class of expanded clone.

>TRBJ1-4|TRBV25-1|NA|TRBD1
TGTGCCAGCAGTGAATACGGGGACAGAATAAATGAAAAACTGTTTTTT
CASSEYGDRINEKLFF
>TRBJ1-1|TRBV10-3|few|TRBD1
TGTGCCATCAGTGGGGACAGGGGACGGGGCACTGAAGCTTTCTTT
CAISGDRGRGTEAFF
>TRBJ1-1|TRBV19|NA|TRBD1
TGTGCCAGTAGTAGAAGGACAGGGGGCGTCACTGAAGCTTTCTTT
CASSRRTGGVTEAFF
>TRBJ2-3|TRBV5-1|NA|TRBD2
TGCGCCAGCAGCCTGACTAGCGGGACAGATACGCAGTATTTT
CASSLTSGTDTQYF
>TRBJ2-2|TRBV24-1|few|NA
TGTGCCACCAGTCAACAGAACACCGGGGAGCTGTTTTTT
CATSQQNTGELFF
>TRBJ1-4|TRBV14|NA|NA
TGTGCCAGCAGCCAAGCCCCAGGAAAACTGTTTTTT
CASSQAPGKLFF
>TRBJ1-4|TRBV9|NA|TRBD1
TGTGCCAGCAGCACAGGGGGAATTGATGAAAAACTGTTTTTT
CASSTGGIDEKLFF
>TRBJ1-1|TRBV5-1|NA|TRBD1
TGCGCCAGCAGCTGGGAGACAGGGGCCACTGAAGCTTTCTTT
CASSWETGATEAFF
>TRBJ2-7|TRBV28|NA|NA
TGTGCCAGCAGTCCCGGAGGCCCCTACTCTTACGAGCAGTACTTC
CASSPGGPYSYEQYF
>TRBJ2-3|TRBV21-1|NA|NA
TGTGCCAGCAGCATGTTTCCTAGCGGGGGGGCCCGCACAGATACGCAGTATTTT
CASSMFPSGGARTDTQYF
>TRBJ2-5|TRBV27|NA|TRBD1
TGTGCCAGCAGTCCCCGGACAGGGGGAAGAGAGACCCAGTACTTC
CASSPRTGGRETQYF
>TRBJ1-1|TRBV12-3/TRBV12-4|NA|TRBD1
TGTGCCAGCGGGACAGGGTTGAACACTGAAGCTTTCTTT
CASGTGLNTEAFF
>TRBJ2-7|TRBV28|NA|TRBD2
TGTGCCACCCGGGACTACTCTAGGGGCGAGCAGTACTTC
CATRDYSRGEQYF
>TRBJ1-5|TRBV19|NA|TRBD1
TGTGCCAGTAGTCCGTCACAGGGGAATAATCAGCCCCAGCATTTT
CASSPSQGNNQPQHF
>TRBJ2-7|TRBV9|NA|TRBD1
TGTGCCAGCAGCTCTCAACCACAGGGGCCGGGCGAGCAGTACTTC
CASSSQPQGPGEQYF
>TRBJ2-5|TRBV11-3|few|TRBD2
TGTGCCAGCAGTCGGACTAGCGAGAGTTGGGAGACCCAGTACTTC
CASSRTSESWETQYF
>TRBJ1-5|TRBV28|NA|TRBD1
TGTGCCAGCAGTTGGACGGGACAGGGCGACCAGCCCCAGCATTTT
CASSWTGQGDQPQHF
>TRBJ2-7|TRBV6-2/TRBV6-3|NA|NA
TGTGCCAGCAGTTACCAACAGGGTTTTTATACTTACGAGCAGTACTTC
CASSYQQGFYTYEQYF
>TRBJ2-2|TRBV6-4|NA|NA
TGTGCCAGCAGACCCCAGGGCGCGAACACCGGGGAGCTGTTTTTT
CASRPQGANTGELFF
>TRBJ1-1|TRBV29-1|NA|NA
TGCAGCGTTGCTCGGGGGGGGAACACTGAAGCTTTCTTT
CSVARGGNTEAFF
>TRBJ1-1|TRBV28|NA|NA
TGTGCCAGCACCGAAGGGAGCCTGAACACTGAAGCTTTCTTT
CASTEGSLNTEAFF
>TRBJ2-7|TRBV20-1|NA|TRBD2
TGCAGTGCCCCGGGAGGTTACGAGCAGTACTTC
CSAPGGYEQYF
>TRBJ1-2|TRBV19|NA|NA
TGTGCCAGTAGTATAGTCGCCAGAAACTATGGCTACACCTTC
CASSIVARNYGYTF
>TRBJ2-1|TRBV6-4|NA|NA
TGTGCCAGCAGGAGAGGGGGTGGATACAATGAGCAGTTCTTC
CASRRGGGYNEQFF
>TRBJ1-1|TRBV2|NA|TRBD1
TGTGCCAGCAGCGTAGGGCAGGGGGCGCGTGGAACTGAAGCTTTCTTT
CASSVGQGARGTEAFF
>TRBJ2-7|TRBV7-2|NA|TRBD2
TGTGCCAGCAGCCTTAAGCGGGAGGTTGGCTACGAGCAGTACTTC
CASSLKREVGYEQYF
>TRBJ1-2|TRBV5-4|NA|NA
TGTGCCAGCAGCTTGCAGAAATATGGCTACACCTTC
CASSLQKYGYTF
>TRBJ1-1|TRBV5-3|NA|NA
TGTGCCAGAAGCCCCGAACCCGACGGGTGGACTGAAGCTTTCTTT
CARSPEPDGWTEAFF
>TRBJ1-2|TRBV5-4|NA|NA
TGTGCCAGCAGCTCCGGAGGAGTAAACTATGGCTACACCTTC
CASSSGGVNYGYTF
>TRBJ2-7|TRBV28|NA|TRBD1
TGTGCCAGCACTCCCGGGGACAGGGTCTTGCTTGGGTACTTC
CASTPGDRVLLGYF
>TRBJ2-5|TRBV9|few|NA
TGTGCCAGCAGCGCCGCCGCCGGGACACAAGAGACCCAGTACTTC
CASSAAAGTQETQYF
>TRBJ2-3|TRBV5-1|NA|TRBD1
TGCGCCAGCAGCTCCGACAGGGGGGCAGATACGCAGTATTTT
CASSSDRGADTQYF
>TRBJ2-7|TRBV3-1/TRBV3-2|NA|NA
TGTGCCAGCAAGAGCGGAGGCTACGAGCAGTACTTC
CASKSGGYEQYF
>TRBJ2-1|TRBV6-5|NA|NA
TGTGCCAGCAGTTCCAGGGGTAATGAGCAGTTCTTC
CASSSRGNEQFF
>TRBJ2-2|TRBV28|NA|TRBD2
TGTGCCAGCAGTCCTTGGACTAGCGTAAACACCGGGGAGCTGTTTTTT
CASSPWTSVNTGELFF
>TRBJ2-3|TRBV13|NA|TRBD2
TGTGCCAGCAGCTTAAGGGCGGGAGGGCGCACAGATACGCAGTATTTT
CASSLRAGGRTDTQYF
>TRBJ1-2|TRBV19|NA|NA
TGTGCCAGTAGTATTGGAGGGCCCTATGGCTACACCTTC
CASSIGGPYGYTF
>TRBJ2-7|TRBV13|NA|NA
TGTGCCAGCAGCTTAGAGACAGGTCTGAAGGAGCAGTACTTC
CASSLETGLKEQYF
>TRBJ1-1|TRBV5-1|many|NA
TGCGCCAGCAGCCCCCGGGTTAGGGGAATGAACACTGAAGCTTTCTTT
CASSPRVRGMNTEAFF
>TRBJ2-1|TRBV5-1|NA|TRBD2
TGCGCCAGCAGCTCGGGACGGGGGGATCCAAATGAGCAGTTCTTC
CASSSGRGDPNEQFF
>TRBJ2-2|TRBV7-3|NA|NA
TGTGCCAGCAGCCCCCAGGGTAGGGACACCGGGGAGCTGTTTTTT
CASSPQGRDTGELFF
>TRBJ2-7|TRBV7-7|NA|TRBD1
TGTGCTAGCAGCCCTTCCGGGACAGGGGTGGGAGAGCAGTACTTC
CASSPSGTGVGEQYF
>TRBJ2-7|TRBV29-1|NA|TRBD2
TGCAGCGTTTCTAGCGGGAGCTACGAGCAGTACTTC
CSVSSGSYEQYF